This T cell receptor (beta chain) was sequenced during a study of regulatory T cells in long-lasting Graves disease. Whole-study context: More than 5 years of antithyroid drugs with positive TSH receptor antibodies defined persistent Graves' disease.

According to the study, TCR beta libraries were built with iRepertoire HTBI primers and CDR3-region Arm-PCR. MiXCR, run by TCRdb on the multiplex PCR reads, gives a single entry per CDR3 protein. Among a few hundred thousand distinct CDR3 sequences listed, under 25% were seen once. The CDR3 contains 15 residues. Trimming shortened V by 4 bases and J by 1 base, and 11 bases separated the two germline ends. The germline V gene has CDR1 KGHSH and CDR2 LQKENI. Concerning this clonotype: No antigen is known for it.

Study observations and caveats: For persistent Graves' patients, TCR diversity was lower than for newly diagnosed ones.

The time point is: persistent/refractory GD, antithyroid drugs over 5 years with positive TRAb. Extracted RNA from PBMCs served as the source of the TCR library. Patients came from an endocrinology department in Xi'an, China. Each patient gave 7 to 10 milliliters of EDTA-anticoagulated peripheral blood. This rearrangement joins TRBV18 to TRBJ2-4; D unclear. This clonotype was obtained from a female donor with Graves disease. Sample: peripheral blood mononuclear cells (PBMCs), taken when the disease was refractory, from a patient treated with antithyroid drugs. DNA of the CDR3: TGTGCCAGCTCACTGAACCTAATGGCCAAAAACATTCAGTACTTC. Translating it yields CASSLNLMAKNIQYF.